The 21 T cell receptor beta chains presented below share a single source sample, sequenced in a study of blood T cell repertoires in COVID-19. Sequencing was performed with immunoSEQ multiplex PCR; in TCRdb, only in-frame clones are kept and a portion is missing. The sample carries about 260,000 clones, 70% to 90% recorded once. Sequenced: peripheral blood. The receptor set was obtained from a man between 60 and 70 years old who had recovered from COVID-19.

CDR3 coding DNA: TGTGCCAGCAGTGAACGGGGGACTAATGAAAAACTGTTTTTT. It encodes CASSERGTNEKLFF. The V call is TRBV6-1, the J call TRBJ1-4; TRBD1 is a possible D gene (5 bases). CDR1 and CDR2 (germline): MNHNS, SASEGT. The V end was cut by 2 bases, the J end by 2 bases, with 6 bases between. The length of the CDR3 is 14 residues.

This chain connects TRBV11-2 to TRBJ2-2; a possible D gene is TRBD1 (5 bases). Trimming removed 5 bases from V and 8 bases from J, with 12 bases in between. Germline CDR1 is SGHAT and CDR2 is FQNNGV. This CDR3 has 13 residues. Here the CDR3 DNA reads TGTGCCAGCAGCCCGAGACAGTGGGGGGAGCTGTTTTTT. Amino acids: CASSPRQWGELFF.

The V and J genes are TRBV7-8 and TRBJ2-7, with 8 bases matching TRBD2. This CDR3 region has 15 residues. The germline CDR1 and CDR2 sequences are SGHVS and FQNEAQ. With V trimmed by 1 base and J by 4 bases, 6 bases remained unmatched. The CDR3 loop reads CASSLGAGLDYEQYF. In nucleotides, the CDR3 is TGTGCCAGCAGCTTAGGAGCGGGACTAGATTACGAGCAGTACTTC. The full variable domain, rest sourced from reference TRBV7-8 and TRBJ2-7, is GAGVSQSPRYKVAKRGQDVALRCDPISGHVSLFWYQQALGQGPEFLTYFQNEAQLDKSGLPSDRFFAERPEGSVSTLKIQRTQQEDSAVYLCASSLGAGLDYEQYFGPGTRLTVT.

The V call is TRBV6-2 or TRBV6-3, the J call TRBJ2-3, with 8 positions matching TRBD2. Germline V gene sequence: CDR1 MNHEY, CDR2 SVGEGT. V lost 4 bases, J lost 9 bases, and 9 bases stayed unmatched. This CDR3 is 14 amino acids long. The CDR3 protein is CASSFAGGRRTQYF. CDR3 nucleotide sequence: TGTGCCAGCAGTTTTGCGGGAGGCCGCCGGACGCAGTATTTT.

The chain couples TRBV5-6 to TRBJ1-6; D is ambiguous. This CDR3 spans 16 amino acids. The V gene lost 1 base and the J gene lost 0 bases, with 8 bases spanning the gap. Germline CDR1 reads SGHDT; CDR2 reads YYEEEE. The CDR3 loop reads CASSLRGRSYNSPLHF. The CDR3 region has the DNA TGTGCCAGCAGCTTGAGAGGCCGCTCCTATAATTCACCCCTCCACTTT.

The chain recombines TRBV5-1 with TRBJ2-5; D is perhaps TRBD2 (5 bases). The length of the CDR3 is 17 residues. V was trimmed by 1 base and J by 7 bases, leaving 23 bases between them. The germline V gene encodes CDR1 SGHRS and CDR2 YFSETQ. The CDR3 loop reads CASSLSAWEFVEGTQYF. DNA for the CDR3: TGCGCCAGCAGCTTGTCGGCTTGGGAGTTTGTCGAAGGGACCCAGTACTTC.

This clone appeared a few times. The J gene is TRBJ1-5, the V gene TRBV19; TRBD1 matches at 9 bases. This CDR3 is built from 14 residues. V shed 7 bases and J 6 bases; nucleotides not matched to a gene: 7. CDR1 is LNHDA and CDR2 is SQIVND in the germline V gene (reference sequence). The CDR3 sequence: CASKVGQGRQPQHF. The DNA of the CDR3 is TGTGCCAGTAAAGTGGGACAGGGTCGTCAGCCCCAGCATTTT.

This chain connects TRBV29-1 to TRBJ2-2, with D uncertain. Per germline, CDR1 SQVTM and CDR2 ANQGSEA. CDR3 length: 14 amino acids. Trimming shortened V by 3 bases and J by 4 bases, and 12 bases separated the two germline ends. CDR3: CSVDYSPSTGELFF. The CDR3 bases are TGCAGCGTTGACTATAGCCCGAGCACCGGGGAGCTGTTTTTT.

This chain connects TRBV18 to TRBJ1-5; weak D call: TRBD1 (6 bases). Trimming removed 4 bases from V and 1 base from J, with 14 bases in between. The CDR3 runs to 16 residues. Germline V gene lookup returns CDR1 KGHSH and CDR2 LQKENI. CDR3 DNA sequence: TGTGCCAGCTCACAGGGGGGGCGAGGGAGCAATCAGCCCCAGCATTTT. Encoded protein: CASSQGGRGSNQPQHF.

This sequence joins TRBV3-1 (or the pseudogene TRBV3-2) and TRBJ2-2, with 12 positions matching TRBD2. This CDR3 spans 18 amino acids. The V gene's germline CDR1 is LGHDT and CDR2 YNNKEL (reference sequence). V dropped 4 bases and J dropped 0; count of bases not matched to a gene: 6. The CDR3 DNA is TGTGCCAGCAGCCGCGGACTAGCGGGGACACCGAACACCGGGGAGCTGTTTTTT. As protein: CASSRGLAGTPNTGELFF.

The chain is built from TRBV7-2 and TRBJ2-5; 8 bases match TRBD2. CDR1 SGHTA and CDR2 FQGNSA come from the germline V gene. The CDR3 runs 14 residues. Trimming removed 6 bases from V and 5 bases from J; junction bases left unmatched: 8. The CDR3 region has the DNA TGTGCCAGCAGAACAGCGGGGGCCAAGGAGACCCAGTACTTC. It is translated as CASRTAGAKETQYF.

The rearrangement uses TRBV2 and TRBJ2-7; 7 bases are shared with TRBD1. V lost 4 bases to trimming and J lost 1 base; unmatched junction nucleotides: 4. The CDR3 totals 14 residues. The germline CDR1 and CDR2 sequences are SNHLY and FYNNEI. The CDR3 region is CASSVTGDSYEQYF. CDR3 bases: TGTGCCAGCAGTGTTACAGGGGATTCCTACGAGCAGTACTTC.

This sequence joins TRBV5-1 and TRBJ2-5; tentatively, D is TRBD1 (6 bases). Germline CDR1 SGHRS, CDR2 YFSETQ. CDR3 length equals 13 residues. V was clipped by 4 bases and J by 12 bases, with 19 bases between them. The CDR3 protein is CASSGTGFDGKYF. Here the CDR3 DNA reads TGCGCCAGCAGCGGAACAGGGTTTGATGGCAAGTACTTC.

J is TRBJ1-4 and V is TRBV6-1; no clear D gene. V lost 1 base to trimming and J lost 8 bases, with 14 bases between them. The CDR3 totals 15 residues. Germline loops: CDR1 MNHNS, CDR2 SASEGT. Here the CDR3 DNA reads TGTGCCAGCAGTGAAGTTTACTGGGCTGGGGAAAAACTGTTTTTT. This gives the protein CASSEVYWAGEKLFF.

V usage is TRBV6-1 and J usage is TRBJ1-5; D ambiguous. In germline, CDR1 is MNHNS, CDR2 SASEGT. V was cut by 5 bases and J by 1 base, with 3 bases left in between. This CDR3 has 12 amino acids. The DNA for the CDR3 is TGTGCCAGCAGTTTAAGCAATCAGCCCCAGCATTTT. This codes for CASSLSNQPQHF.

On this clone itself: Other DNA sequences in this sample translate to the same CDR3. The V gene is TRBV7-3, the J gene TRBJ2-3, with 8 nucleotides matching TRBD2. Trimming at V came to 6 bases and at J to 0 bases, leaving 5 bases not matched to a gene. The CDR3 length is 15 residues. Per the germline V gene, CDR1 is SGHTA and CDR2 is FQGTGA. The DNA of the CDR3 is TGTGCCAGCAGTCTCGCGGGGGGCAGCACAGATACGCAGTATTTT. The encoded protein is CASSLAGGSTDTQYF.

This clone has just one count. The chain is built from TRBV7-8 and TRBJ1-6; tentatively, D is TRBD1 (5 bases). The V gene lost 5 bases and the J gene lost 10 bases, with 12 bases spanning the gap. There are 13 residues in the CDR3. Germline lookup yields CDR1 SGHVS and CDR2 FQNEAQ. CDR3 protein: CASSIQQDSPLHF. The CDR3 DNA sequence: TGTGCCAGCAGCATTCAACAGGACTCACCCCTCCACTTT. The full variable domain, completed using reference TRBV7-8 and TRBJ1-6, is GAGVSQSPRYKVAKRGQDVALRCDPISGHVSLFWYQQALGQGPEFLTYFQNEAQLDKSGLPSDRFFAERPEGSVSTLKIQRTQQEDSAVYLCASSIQQDSPLHFGNGTRLTVT.

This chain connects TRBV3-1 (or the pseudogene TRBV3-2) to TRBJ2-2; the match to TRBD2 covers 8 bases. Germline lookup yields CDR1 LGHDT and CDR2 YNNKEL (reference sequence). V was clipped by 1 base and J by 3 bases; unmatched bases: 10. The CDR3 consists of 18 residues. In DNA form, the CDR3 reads TGTGCCAGCAGCCAAGCCCTCAGGGGCGGGGGGTACACCGGGGAGCTGTTTTTT. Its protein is CASSQALRGGGYTGELFF.

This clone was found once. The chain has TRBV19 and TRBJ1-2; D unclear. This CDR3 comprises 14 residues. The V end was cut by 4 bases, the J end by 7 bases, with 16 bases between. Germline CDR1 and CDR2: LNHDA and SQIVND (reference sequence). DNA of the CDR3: TGTGCCAGTAGTAGACGAGAGGGCTGGGTTGGCTACACCTTC. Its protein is CASSRREGWVGYTF.

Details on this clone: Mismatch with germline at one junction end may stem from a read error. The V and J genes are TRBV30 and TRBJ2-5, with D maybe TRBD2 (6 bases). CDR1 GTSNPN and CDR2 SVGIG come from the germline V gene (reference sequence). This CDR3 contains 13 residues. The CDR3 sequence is CAWDGGDHETQYF. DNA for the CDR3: TGTGCCTGGGACGGAGGGGACCACGAGACCCAGTACTTC. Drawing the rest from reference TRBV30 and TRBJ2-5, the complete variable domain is SQTIHQWPATLVQPVGSPLSLECTVEGTSNPNLYWYRQAAGRGLQLLFYSVGIGQISSEVPQNLSASRPQDRQFILSSKKLLLSDSGFYLCAWDGGDHETQYFGPGTRLLVL.

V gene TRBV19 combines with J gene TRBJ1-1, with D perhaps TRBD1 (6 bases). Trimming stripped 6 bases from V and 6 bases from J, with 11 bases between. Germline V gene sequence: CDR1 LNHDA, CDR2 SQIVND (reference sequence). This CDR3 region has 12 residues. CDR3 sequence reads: CASRPGVSEAFF. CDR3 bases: TGTGCCAGTAGGCCAGGGGTTTCTGAAGCTTTCTTT.